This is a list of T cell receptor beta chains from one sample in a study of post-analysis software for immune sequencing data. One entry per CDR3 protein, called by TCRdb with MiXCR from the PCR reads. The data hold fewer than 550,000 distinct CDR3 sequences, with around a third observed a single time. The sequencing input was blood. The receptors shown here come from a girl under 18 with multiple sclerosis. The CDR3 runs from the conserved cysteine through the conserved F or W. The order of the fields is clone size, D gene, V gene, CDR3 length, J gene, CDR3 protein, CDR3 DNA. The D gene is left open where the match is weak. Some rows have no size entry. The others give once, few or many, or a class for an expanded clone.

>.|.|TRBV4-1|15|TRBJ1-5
CASSRDRALNQPQHF
TGCGCCAGCAGCCGAGACCGGGCTCTTAATCAGCCCCAGCATTTT
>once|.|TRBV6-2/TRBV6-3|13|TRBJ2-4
CASSASIGSIQYF
TGTGCCAGCAGCGCCTCCATAGGAAGCATTCAGTACTTC
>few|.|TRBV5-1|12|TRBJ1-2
CASSQADGGYTF
TGCGCCAGCAGCCAGGCGGATGGGGGCTACACCTTC
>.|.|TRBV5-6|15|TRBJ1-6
CASSFPTGPQGTLHF
TGTGCCAGCAGCTTCCCTACAGGGCCCCAAGGAACCCTCCACTTT
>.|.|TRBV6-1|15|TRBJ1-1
CASSATTSGGTEAFF
TGTGCCAGCAGTGCAACGACGTCGGGGGGGACTGAAGCTTTCTTT
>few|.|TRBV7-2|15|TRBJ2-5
CASSPRLGEQETQYF
TGTGCCAGCAGCCCTCGTCTCGGGGAACAAGAGACCCAGTACTTC
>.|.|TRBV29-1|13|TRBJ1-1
CSVGKAAGTEAFF
TGCAGCGTTGGTAAGGCAGCGGGCACTGAAGCTTTCTTT
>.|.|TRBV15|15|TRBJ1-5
CATSGQPRGNQPQHF
TGTGCCACCAGCGGACAGCCGCGAGGCAATCAGCCCCAGCATTTT
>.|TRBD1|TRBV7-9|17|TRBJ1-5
CASSVGGTGGPNQPQHF
TGTGCCAGCAGCGTAGGAGGAACAGGGGGCCCAAATCAGCCCCAGCATTTT
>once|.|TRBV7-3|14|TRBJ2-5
CASSSTRGSETQYF
TGTGCCAGCAGCTCCACTAGAGGTAGTGAGACCCAGTACTTC
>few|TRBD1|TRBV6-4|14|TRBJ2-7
CASRGTGSSYEQYF
TGTGCCAGCAGAGGGACAGGAAGCTCCTACGAGCAGTACTTC
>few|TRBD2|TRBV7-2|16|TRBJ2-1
CASSFMSGGPGNEQFF
TGTGCCAGCAGCTTCATGAGCGGGGGGCCTGGGAATGAGCAGTTCTTC
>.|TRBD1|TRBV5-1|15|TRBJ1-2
CASSLAQAGGRGYTF
TGCGCCAGCAGCTTGGCCCAGGCAGGGGGACGGGGCTACACCTTC
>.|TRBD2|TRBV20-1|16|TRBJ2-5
CSARNERDFFQETQYF
TGCAGTGCTAGAAACGAGCGGGACTTCTTCCAAGAGACCCAGTACTTC
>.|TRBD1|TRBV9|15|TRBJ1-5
CASSVGQGFNQPQHF
TGTGCCAGCAGCGTAGGACAGGGGTTTAATCAGCCCCAGCATTTT
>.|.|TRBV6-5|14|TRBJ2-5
CASSYPGVGETQYF
TGTGCCAGCAGTTACCCGGGGGTGGGGGAGACCCAGTACTTC
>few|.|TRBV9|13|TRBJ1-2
CASFGPFPYGYTF
TGTGCCAGTTTCGGACCGTTCCCCTATGGCTACACCTTC
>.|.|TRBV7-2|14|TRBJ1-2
CASSLDNSSRGYTF
TGTGCCAGCAGCTTAGATAATTCTTCACGGGGCTACACCTTC
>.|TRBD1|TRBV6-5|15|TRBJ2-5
CASFGDRASYNEQYF
TGTGCCAGTTTCGGGGACAGGGCTTCCTACAATGAGCAGTACTTC
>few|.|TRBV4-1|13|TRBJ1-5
CASSPALGQPQHF
TGCGCCAGCAGCCCTGCCTTGGGGCAGCCCCAGCATTTT
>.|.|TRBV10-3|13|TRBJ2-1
CAISEPGDNEQFF
TGTGCCATCAGTGAGCCCGGTGACAATGAGCAGTTCTTC
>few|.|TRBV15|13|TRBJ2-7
CATSRDSSYEQYF
TGTGCCACCAGCAGAGATTCTTCCTACGAGCAGTACTTC
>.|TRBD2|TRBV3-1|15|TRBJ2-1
CASSLLGGVYNEQFF
TGTGCCAGCAGCCTCTTGGGGGGGGTTTACAATGAGCAGTTCTTC
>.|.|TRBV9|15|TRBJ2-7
CASSKTSRQTYEQYF
TGTGCCAGCAGCAAGACCAGCCGCCAGACCTACGAGCAGTACTTC
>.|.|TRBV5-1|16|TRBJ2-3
CASSPKSVPSTDTQYF
TGCGCCAGCAGCCCTAAGAGCGTACCTAGCACAGATACGCAGTATTTT
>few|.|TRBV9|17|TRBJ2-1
CASSVDGDLGVVNEQFF
TGTGCCAGCAGCGTAGATGGGGACTTGGGGGTGGTCAATGAGCAGTTCTTC
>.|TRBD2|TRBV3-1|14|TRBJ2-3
CASSRLAGEDTQYF
TGTGCCAGCAGCCGACTAGCGGGGGAGGATACGCAGTATTTT